The T cell receptor beta chain described here comes from a study of cytomegalovirus exposure and HLA in healthy donors. PCR used 60 Vbeta primers and 13 Jbeta primers. Measured with immunoSEQ multiplex PCR; TCRdb has only the in-frame clones, and not every one. The data show fewer than 130,000 clones, approximately 86% seen once. The ends lost 4 bases at V and 0 bases at J; junction bases unmatched: 18. There are 20 residues in the CDR3. Germline V gene sequence: CDR1 MRHNA, CDR2 SNTAGT. This TCR derives from a man aged 40-55 years in good health and CMV-seronegative. Specimen: PBMCs. The rearrangement joins TRBV6-4 to TRBJ2-3; 8 bases line up with TRBD1. The CDR3: CASSAGQESLWVSSTDTQYF. Here the CDR3 DNA reads TGTGCCAGCAGTGCGGGACAGGAGAGCCTCTGGGTTTCTAGCACAGATACGCAGTATTTT.